This T cell receptor beta chain was identified in a study of STAT5B mutations in CD4+ large granular lymphocyte leukemia. Generated by immunoSEQ multiplex PCR, the TCRdb table keeps only in-frame clones and is missing some. The sample records some 45,000 clones, 80% to 90% being singletons. V lost 1 base and J lost 3, with 12 bases in between. Per the germline V gene, CDR1 is SGHRS and CDR2 is YFSETQ. The CDR3 consists of 15 residues. Sequenced sample: CD4+ T cells from blood buffy coats. This TCR derives from a human donor in good health. This sequence joins TRBV5-1 and TRBJ2-3, with TRBD2 as a possible D gene (5 bases). The CDR3 bases are TGCGCCAGCAGCTTGCCGGAGGTTGCGACAGATACGCAGTATTTT. Its protein is CASSLPEVATDTQYF.